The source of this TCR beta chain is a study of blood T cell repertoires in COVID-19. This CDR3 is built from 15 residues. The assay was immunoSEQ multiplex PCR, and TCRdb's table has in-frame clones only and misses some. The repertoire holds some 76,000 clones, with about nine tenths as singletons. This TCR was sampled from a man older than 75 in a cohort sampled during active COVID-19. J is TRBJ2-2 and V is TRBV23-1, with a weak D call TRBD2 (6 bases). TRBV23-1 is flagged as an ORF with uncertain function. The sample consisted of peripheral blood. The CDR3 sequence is CAKRPPGRSWGGLFF. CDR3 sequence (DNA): TGCGCGAAGCGACCCCCGGGGAGGTCATGGGGCGGGCTGTTTTTT.